This TCR beta chain was observed in a study of blood T cell repertoires in COVID-19. Study as a whole: Whether acute or convalescent, the COVID-19 samples came from the United States, Italy and Spain.

As processed by the authors: Estimation of nucleated cell counts relied on the amplification of reference gene primers. Profiling relied on immunoSEQ multiplex PCR, and the TCRdb table lists in-frame clones only, not all of them. The V and J calls and the clone size are those of that table, but D and trimming were determined from the DNA. The data show some 48,000 clones, 84% seen once. V was pared by 0 bases and J by 4 bases, with 6 bases of the junction left unmatched. Germline assignment: CDR1 SGDLS and CDR2 YYNGEE. The CDR3 totals 16 residues. V is TRBV9 and J is TRBJ1-3; 8 positions agree with TRBD1. Sequenced sample: peripheral blood. The sequence came from a human donor in a cohort sampled during active COVID-19. The chain's CDR3 is CASSVATGGLGNTIYF. CDR3 sequence (DNA): TGTGCCAGCAGCGTAGCTACAGGGGGGTTAGGAAACACCATATATTTT.